The clone carrying this T cell receptor (beta chain) was observed many times. Its matching antigen is unknown. The sample belongs to a study of CD8 T cells in ankylosing spondylitis. Researchers built TCR beta libraries using quantitative 5'-RACE with molecular barcodes. TCRdb analysed the 5' RACE reads with MiXCR anew, one entry per CDR3 protein. Of 500,000 to 650,000 distinct CDR3 sequences listed, under 5.5% are singletons. Study outcomes and limitations: What seemed typical of ankylosing spondylitis blood was a TCR beta motif built from 8 or 9 highly homologous variants. Relatively rare in peripheral blood, disease-linked clones were also CD8+. Before this, some motif variants had been reported in reactive arthritis synovial fluid and blood.

This sequence originates from a male donor with ankylosing spondylitis. Sequenced input: blood, either unsorted or a sorted T cell fraction (not recorded which).

In DNA form, the CDR3 reads TGCGCCAGCAGCCTGACTAGCGGGAGCATCGGGGAGCTGTTTTTT. Its protein is CASSLTSGSIGELFF. The chain combines TRBV5-1 with TRBJ2-2; 12 nucleotides line up with TRBD2. This CDR3 has 15 residues. V lost 4 bases to trimming and J lost 7 bases; unmatched junction nucleotides: 5. CDR1 and CDR2 from the germline V gene are SGHRS and YFSETQ. Combining the CDR3 with reference TRBV5-1 and TRBJ2-2 gives the whole variable domain KAGVTQTPRYLIKTRGQQVTLSCSPISGHRSVSWYQQTPGQGLQFLFEYFSETQRNKGNFPGRFSGRQFSNSRSEMNVSTLELGDSALYLCASSLTSGSIGELFFGEGSRLTVL.